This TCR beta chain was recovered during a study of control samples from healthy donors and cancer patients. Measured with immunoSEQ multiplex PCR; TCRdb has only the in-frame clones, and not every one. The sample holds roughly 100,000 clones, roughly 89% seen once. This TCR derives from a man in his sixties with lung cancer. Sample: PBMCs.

DNA of the CDR3: TGTGCCAGCAGCCAAGAACTCCTGGAAATCACCGGGGAGCTGTTTTTT. The encoded protein is CASSQELLEITGELFF. The chain recombines TRBV3-1 (or the pseudogene TRBV3-2) with TRBJ2-2; D gene ambiguous. The V end lost 0 bases, the J end lost 4 bases, and 12 bases lay between the germline ends. This CDR3 is built from 16 residues. Germline assignment: CDR1 LGHDT and CDR2 YNNKEL (reference sequence).